This T cell receptor (beta chain) was documented in a study of STAT5B mutations in CD4+ large granular lymphocyte leukemia. As concerns this clone: Its antigen is still unknown.

Study processing details: A productive frequency of 2.59 x 10-5 was the lowest detectable. Measured with immunoSEQ multiplex PCR; TCRdb has only the in-frame clones, and not every one. The DNA was the basis for D and trimming; V, J and clone size are from that table. Of about 30,000 clones listed, around 85% are singletons. Study findings and constraints: Data were not HLA-matched across samples.

Material: CD4+ T cells from blood buffy coats. The TCR sequence derives from a human donor in good health.

CDR3 sequence: CASSTTGAPGNSPLHF. Here the CDR3 DNA reads TGTGCCAGCAGTACTACAGGGGCGCCCGGAAATTCACCCCTCCACTTT. V and J are TRBV2 and TRBJ1-6, with 7 bases fitting TRBD1. In germline, CDR1 is SNHLY, CDR2 FYNNEI. This CDR3 is built from 16 residues. V gave up 5 bases and J gave up 7 bases; unmatched junction bases: 11.